This TCR beta chain was observed in a study of blood T cells in healthy people across ages. Study-level background: Template switching caught about one barcoded beta molecule for each two T cells. Overall study findings and caveats: Per million T cells, TCR beta diversity dropped about linearly as age rose. The CMV status of each donor remained undetermined, and this could have confounded shifts in expanded clonotypes.

Using a J-beta primer mix together with a sample-barcoded 5' primer, a second PCR was run for about 7 to 12 cycles. Per-sample output comprised a minimum of 2.5 million paired-end reads containing CDR3. TCRdb re-analysed the 5' RACE reads in MiXCR, keeping a single row per CDR3 protein. The sample consists of 1,800,000 or so distinct CDR3 sequences, 30% to 40% of them appearing once. This CDR3 is built from 14 residues. V gave up 4 bases and J gave up 4 bases, with 13 bases separating them. Germline CDR1 is SGHTA and CDR2 is FQGNSA. As regards this clonotype: Its antigen is currently unknown.

The sequence derives from a human donor in good health. Sequencing was done on a sample of blood. This chain uses TRBV7-2 with TRBJ2-5, with D possibly TRBD2 on 6 matching bases. Here the CDR3 DNA reads TGTGCCAGCAGCTGGGGGGAGGACGGAGAGACCCAGTACTTC. Translation: CASSWGEDGETQYF. Drawing the rest from reference TRBV7-2 and TRBJ2-5, the complete variable domain is GAGVSQSPSNKVTEKGKDVELRCDPISGHTALYWYRQSLGQGLEFLIYFQGNSAPDKSGLPSDRFSAERTGGSVSTLTIQRTQQEDSAVYLCASSWGEDGETQYFGPGTRLLVL.